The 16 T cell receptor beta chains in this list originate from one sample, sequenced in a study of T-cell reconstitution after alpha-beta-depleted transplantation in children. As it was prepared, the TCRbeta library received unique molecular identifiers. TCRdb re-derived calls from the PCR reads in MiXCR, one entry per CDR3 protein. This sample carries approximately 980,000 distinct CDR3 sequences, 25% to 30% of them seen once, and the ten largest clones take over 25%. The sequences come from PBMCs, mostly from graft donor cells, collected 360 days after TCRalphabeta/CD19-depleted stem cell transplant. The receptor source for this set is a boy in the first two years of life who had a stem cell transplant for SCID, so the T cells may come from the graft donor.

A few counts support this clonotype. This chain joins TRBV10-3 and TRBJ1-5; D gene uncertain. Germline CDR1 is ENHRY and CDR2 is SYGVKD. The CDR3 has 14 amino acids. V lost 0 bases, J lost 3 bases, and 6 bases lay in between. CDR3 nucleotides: TGTGCCATCAGTGAGTCAACAGTCAATCAGCCCCAGCATTTT. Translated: CAISESTVNQPQHF.

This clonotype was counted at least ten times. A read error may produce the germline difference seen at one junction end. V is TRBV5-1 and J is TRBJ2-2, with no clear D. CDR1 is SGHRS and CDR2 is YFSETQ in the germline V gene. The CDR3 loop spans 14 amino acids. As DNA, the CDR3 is TGTGCCAGCAGCTTGGACCTCAACACCGGGGAGCTGTTTTTT. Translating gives CASSLDLNTGELFF.

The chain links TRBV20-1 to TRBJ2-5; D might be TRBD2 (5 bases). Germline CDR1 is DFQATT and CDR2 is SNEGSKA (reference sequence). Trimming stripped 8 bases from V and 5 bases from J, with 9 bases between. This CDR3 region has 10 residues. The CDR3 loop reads CSTKRETQYF. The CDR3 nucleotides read TGCAGTACTAAGCGGGAGACCCAGTACTTC.

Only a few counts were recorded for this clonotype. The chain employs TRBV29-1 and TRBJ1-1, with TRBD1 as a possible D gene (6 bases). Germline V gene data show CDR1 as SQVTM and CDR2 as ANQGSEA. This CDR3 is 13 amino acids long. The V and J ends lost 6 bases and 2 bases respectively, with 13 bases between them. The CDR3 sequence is CSVTIRGNTEAFF. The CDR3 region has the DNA TGCAGCGTGACGATCAGGGGTAACACTGAAGCTTTCTTT. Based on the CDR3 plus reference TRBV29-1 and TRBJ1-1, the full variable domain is SAVISQKPSRDICQRGTSLTIQCQVDSQVTMMFWYRQQPGQSLTLIATANQGSEATYESGFVIDKFPISRPNLTFSTLTVSNMSPEDSSIYLCSVTIRGNTEAFFGQGTRLTVV.

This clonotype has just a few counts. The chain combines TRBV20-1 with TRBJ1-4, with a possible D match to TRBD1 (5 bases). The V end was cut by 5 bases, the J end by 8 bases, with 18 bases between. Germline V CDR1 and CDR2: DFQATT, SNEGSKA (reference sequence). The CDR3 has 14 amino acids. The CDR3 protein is CSAHPGRTGEKLFF. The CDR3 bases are TGCAGTGCTCATCCAGGGAGGACGGGGGAAAAACTGTTTTTT.

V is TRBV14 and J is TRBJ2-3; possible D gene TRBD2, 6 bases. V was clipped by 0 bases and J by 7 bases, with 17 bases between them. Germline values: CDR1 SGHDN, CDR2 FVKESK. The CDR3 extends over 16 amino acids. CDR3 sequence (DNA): TGTGCCAGCAGCCAAGAAAGGGACTTTTTTTCACATACGCAGTATTTT. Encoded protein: CASSQERDFFSHTQYF. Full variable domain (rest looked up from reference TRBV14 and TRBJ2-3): EAGVTQFPSHSVIEKGQTVTLRCDPISGHDNLYWYRRVMGKEIKFLLHFVKESKQDESGMPNNRFLAERTGGTYSTLKVQPAELEDSGVYFCASSQERDFFSHTQYFGPGTRLTVL.

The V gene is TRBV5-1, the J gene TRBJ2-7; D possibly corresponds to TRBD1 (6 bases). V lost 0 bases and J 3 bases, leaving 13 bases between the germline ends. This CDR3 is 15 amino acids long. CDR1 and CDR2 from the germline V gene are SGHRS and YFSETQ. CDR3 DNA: TGCGCCAGCAGCTTGGCCGTGGACAGTTACTACGAGCAGTACTTC. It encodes CASSLAVDSYYEQYF.

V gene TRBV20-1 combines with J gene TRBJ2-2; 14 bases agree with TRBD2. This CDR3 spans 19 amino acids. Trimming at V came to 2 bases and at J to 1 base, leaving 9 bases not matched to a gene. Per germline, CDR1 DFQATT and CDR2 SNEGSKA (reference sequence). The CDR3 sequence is CSARTGLAGGHMNTGELFF. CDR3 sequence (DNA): TGCAGTGCTAGAACCGGACTAGCGGGGGGCCACATGAACACCGGGGAGCTGTTTTTT.

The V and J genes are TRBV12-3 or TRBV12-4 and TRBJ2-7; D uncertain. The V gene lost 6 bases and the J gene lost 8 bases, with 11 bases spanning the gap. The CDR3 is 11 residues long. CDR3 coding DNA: TGTGCCAGCAGCTCAGTGGATAAGCAGTACTTC. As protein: CASSSVDKQYF.

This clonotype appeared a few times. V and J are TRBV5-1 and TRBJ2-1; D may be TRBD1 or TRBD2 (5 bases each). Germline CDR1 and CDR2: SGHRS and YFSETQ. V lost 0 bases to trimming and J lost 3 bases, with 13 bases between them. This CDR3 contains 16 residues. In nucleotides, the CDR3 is TGCGCCAGCAGCTTGGTTCCGGGGCCAAACTACAATGAGCAGTTCTTC. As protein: CASSLVPGPNYNEQFF.

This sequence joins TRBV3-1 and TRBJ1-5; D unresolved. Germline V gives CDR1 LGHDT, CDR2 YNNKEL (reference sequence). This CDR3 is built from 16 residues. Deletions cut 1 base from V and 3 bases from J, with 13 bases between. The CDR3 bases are TGTGCCAGCAGCCAAGGGGCCGCGACCTTCAATCAGCCCCAGCATTTT. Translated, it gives CASSQGAATFNQPQHF.

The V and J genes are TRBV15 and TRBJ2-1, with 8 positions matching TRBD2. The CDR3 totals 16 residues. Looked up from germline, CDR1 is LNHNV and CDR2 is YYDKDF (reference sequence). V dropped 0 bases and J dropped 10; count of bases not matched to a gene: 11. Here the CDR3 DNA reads TGTGCCACCAGCAGAGATGATGAGGCTGAGCGGGGGGAGCAGTTCTTC. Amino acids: CATSRDDEAERGEQFF.

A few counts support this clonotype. In DNA form, the CDR3 reads TGCAGCGTTGAAGAGGCGGGAGAGACCCAGTACTTC. Amino acids: CSVEEAGETQYF. The chain couples TRBV29-1 to TRBJ2-5; the D gene is possibly TRBD2 (5 bases). Per germline, CDR1 SQVTM and CDR2 ANQGSEA. The CDR3 contains 12 residues. The V gene lost 0 bases and the J gene lost 4 bases, with 6 bases spanning the gap.

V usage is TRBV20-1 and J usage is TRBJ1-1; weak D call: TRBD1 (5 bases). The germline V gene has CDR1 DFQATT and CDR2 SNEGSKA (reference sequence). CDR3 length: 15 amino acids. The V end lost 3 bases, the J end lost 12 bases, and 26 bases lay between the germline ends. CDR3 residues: CSARKGRGSFIGPFF. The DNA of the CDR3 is TGCAGTGCTAGGAAGGGGCGCGGGTCCTTTATTGGGCCTTTCTTT.

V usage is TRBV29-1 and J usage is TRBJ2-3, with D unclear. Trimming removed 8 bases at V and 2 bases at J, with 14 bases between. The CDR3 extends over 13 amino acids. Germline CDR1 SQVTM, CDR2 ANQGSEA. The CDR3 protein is CSYAGPNTDTQYF. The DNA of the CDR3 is TGCAGCTATGCCGGGCCAAACACAGATACGCAGTATTTT.

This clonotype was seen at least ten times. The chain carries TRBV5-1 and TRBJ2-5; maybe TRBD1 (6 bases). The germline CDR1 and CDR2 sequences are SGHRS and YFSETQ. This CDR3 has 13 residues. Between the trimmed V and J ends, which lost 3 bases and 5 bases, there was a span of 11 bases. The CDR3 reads CASSSTQGETQYF. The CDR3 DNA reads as TGCGCCAGCAGCTCCACCCAGGGGGAGACCCAGTACTTC.